This paragraph covers one TCR beta chain sequence. Clones were read by immunoSEQ multiplex PCR, and TCRdb kept only the in-frame ones, dropping some. In the table there are about 73,000 clones, roughly 90% of which are singletons. The data are from a study of OX40 agonist ivuxolimab in advanced cancers. Study-wide background: An agonistic human IgG2 monoclonal antibody against OX40 (CD134) was given.

Patients with autoimmune history or systemic immunosuppression were excluded. This CDR3 is 16 amino acids long. Per the germline V gene, CDR1 is SGHDT and CDR2 is YYEEEE. The ends lost 2 bases at V and 8 bases at J; junction bases unmatched: 11. The sequence derives from an adult with an advanced solid tumor such as melanoma, head and neck, liver or kidney cancer. The chain uses TRBV5-6 and TRBJ1-4; TRBD1 matches at 8 bases. The sequences come from CD4+ or CD8+ T cells sorted from blood, collected in a trial of the OX40 agonist ivuxolimab. The DNA for the CDR3 is TGTGCCAGCAGCTTTGGATCACAGGGGGTCCGGGAAAAACTGTTTTTT. Amino acids: CASSFGSQGVREKLFF.